Listed here are 26 T cell receptor beta chains from one sample, sequenced in a study of T cells after yellow fever vaccination. TCRdb redid the calling of the 5' RACE reads with MiXCR, one entry per CDR3 protein. The sample lists about 120,000 distinct CDR3 sequences; 13% to 15% were seen once. The sample consisted of CD8+ T cells sorted from PBMCs, taken 5 days after the yellow fever booster vaccination. The receptors here all came from a man aged 18 to 29 who received the YFV17D yellow fever vaccine.

The chain has TRBV25-1 and TRBJ2-7; no clear D gene. Germline V gene data show CDR1 as MGHDK and CDR2 as SYGVNS. Trimming took off 8 bases at V and 3 bases at J, with 17 bases between the two ends. This CDR3 has 14 residues. This CDR3 reads CASAGWRRFYEQYV. In DNA form, the CDR3 reads TGTGCCAGCGCCGGGTGGCGGAGATTCTACGAGCAGTACGTC.

The DNA for the CDR3 is TGTGCCAGCAGCCCCCCGGGACAGGATGGAGAGACCCAGTACTTC. Translating gives CASSPPGQDGETQYF. The chain uses TRBV9 and TRBJ2-5; 8 bases are shared with TRBD1. CDR1 and CDR2 (germline): SGDLS, YYNGEE. Trimming cost V 4 bases and J 4 bases; bases outside gene matches: 9. This CDR3 is 15 amino acids long.

This clonotype was seen a few times. The CDR3 region is CASTAGKGTGELFF. The CDR3 bases are TGTGCCAGCACAGCGGGGAAGGGTACCGGGGAGCTGTTTTTT. The genes are TRBV12-3 or TRBV12-4 and TRBJ2-2, with 7 bases lining up with TRBD2. The CDR3 extends over 14 amino acids. V dropped 7 bases and J dropped 5; count of bases not matched to a gene: 7.

V gene TRBV4-3 combines with J gene TRBJ2-5, with 7 nucleotides matching TRBD1. V was pared by 0 bases and J by 4 bases, with 5 bases of the junction left unmatched. The CDR3 runs to 15 residues. Germline assignment: CDR1 LGHNA and CDR2 YSLEER. CDR3 residues: CASSQEDRTLETQYF. The CDR3 region has the DNA TGCGCCAGCAGCCAAGAGGACAGGACATTAGAGACCCAGTACTTC.

The V and J genes are TRBV30 and TRBJ2-1; D is undetermined. The CDR3 runs 13 residues. V dropped 3 bases and J dropped 5 bases, with 11 bases sitting between them. CDR1 is GTSNPN and CDR2 is SVGIG in the germline V gene (reference sequence). Here the CDR3 reads CAWSPTSNNEQFF. The CDR3, as DNA: TGTGCCTGGAGCCCCACGAGTAACAATGAGCAGTTCTTC.

V is TRBV30 and J is TRBJ2-3, with a weak D call TRBD1 (5 bases). Trimming took off 0 bases at V and 4 bases at J, with 14 bases between the two ends. CDR3 length equals 15 residues. The germline gives CDR1 GTSNPN, CDR2 SVGIG (reference sequence). CDR3 sequence reads: CAWSVRQGFSDTQYF. Here the CDR3 DNA reads TGTGCCTGGAGTGTACGGCAGGGTTTCTCAGATACGCAGTATTTT.

This clonotype was picked up a small number of times. The chain is built from TRBV11-2 and TRBJ1-4, with TRBD1 as a possible D gene (5 bases). CDR3 length: 14 amino acids. V dropped 1 base and J dropped 7 bases, with 10 bases sitting between them. CDR1 and CDR2 from the germline V gene are SGHAT and FQNNGV. CDR3 amino acids: CASSLVGLTEKLFF. The CDR3 DNA follows: TGTGCCAGCAGCTTAGTGGGACTTACTGAAAAACTGTTTTTT.

J is TRBJ2-7 and V is TRBV21-1; TRBD1, the table's D call, lacks a check against the DNA. TRBV21-1 is a pseudogene. The CDR3 runs to 16 residues. CDR3 nucleotides: TGTGCCAGCAGCAAAGCGATGACGGGGGGAACCTACGAGCAGTACGTC. This translates into CASSKAMTGGTYEQYV.

The V and J genes are TRBV5-5 and TRBJ1-2; no firm D call. Trimming removed 3 bases from V and 2 bases from J, with 14 bases in between. There are 15 residues in the CDR3. The germline V gene has CDR1 SGHKS and CDR2 YYEKEE (reference sequence). CDR3 nucleotide sequence: TGTGCCAGCAGCTACCCGACGGGCCCAAACTATGGCTACACCTTC. Its translation: CASSYPTGPNYGYTF.

A few counts support this clonotype. The chain links TRBV7-9 to TRBJ2-1; D is perhaps TRBD1 (5 bases). Trimming cost V 8 bases and J 9 bases, with 17 bases left between them. The CDR3 runs 13 residues. Looked up from germline, CDR1 is SEHNR and CDR2 is FQNEAQ (reference sequence). Here the CDR3 DNA reads TGTGCCAGCGGGTGGACATCCTCAAGTGAGCAGTTCTTC. The encoded protein is CASGWTSSSEQFF.

CDR3 in amino acids: CASSQDGGNQETQYF. The CDR3 bases are TGCGCCAGCAGCCAAGATGGAGGGAACCAAGAGACCCAGTACTTC. This chain links TRBV4-3 with TRBJ2-5, with D possibly TRBD2 on 6 matching bases. V lost 0 bases, J lost 0 bases, and 8 bases lay in between. The CDR3 contains 15 residues. In germline, CDR1 is LGHNA, CDR2 YSLEER.

This clonotype was seen just once. This chain's CDR3 is CASSPPRSPNYGYTF. CDR3 DNA sequence: TGTGCCAGCTCACCACCGAGATCTCCCAACTATGGCTACACCTTC. The V gene is TRBV18, the J gene TRBJ1-2; D not resolved. The CDR3 has 15 residues. The V and J ends lost 0 bases and 2 bases respectively, with 10 bases between them. Germline V CDR1 and CDR2: KGHSH, LQKENI.

This clonotype occurred many times. The V gene is TRBV10-3, the J gene TRBJ1-5, with D unclear. From germline, CDR1 is ENHRY and CDR2 SYGVKD. Trimming shortened V by 3 bases and J by 0 bases, and 6 bases separated the two germline ends. This CDR3 spans 14 amino acids. CDR3 sequence reads: CAISERDSNQPQHF. CDR3 DNA: TGTGCCATCAGTGAAAGGGATAGCAATCAGCCCCAGCATTTT.

This clonotype has only a few counts. The chain joins TRBV30 to TRBJ2-2, with no clear D. CDR1 is GTSNPN and CDR2 is SVGIG in the germline V gene (reference sequence). This CDR3 comprises 15 residues. Trimming shortened V by 4 bases and J by 0 bases, and 12 bases separated the two germline ends. Here the CDR3 reads CAWIKASSNTGELFF. CDR3 bases: TGTGCCTGGATTAAGGCCTCTTCGAACACCGGGGAGCTGTTTTTT. The full variable domain, in which reference TRBV30 and TRBJ2-2 provide the parts outside the CDR3, is SQTIHQWPATLVQPVGSPLSLECTVEGTSNPNLYWYRQAAGRGLQLLFYSVGIGQISSEVPQNLSASRPQDRQFILSSKKLLLSDSGFYLCAWIKASSNTGELFFGEGSRLTVL.

The chain has TRBV12-3 or TRBV12-4 and TRBJ2-1, with 9 bases identical to TRBD2. This CDR3 is 16 amino acids long. V trimming: 5 bases; J trimming: 9 bases; junction bases outside the gene matches: 14. CDR3 DNA sequence: TGTGCCAGCAGTCCTGGGACTAGCCCTAATTTGGGTGAGCAGTTCTTC. Translated, it gives CASSPGTSPNLGEQFF.

The rearrangement links TRBV12-3 or TRBV12-4 to TRBJ1-6; a possible D gene is TRBD1 (5 bases). The CDR3 sequence is 12 residues long. Trimming left V 5 bases short and J 10 bases short, with 9 bases between. CDR3 loop: CASSRGGSPLHF. For the CDR3, the DNA is TGTGCCAGCAGTCGCGGGGGATCACCCCTCCACTTT.

V is TRBV19 and J is TRBJ1-5; D may be TRBD1 (5 bases). CDR3 length equals 17 residues. V gave up 7 bases and J gave up 2 bases, with 21 bases separating them. CDR1 is LNHDA, CDR2 SQIVND, per germline (reference sequence). The CDR3 DNA sequence: TGTGCCAGTAACCTAGGCCTGGACAATCTGGGCAATCAGCCCCAGCATTTT. Protein sequence: CASNLGLDNLGNQPQHF.

This clonotype has just a few counts. J is TRBJ1-2 and V is TRBV19, with a weak D call TRBD1 (5 bases). The CDR3 length is 15 residues. The V and J ends lost 3 bases and 2 bases respectively, with 13 bases between them. The germline V gene has CDR1 LNHDA and CDR2 SQIVND (reference sequence). The DNA for the CDR3 is TGTGCCAGTAGTATCATCAGGGAGGTAAACTATGGCTACACCTTC. Its translation is CASSIIREVNYGYTF.

This clonotype was seen a handful of times. V is TRBV29-1 and J is TRBJ1-1; possibly TRBD1 for D (5 bases). V lost 3 bases, J lost 0 bases, and 11 bases lay in between. The germline V gene has CDR1 SQVTM and CDR2 ANQGSEA. The CDR3 is 14 amino acids. The CDR3 bases are TGCAGCGTTGACCCGACAGCGTTGAACACTGAAGCTTTCTTT. Translation gives CSVDPTALNTEAFF.

V is TRBV6-5 and J is TRBJ2-2; D unresolved. This CDR3 has 14 amino acids. Looked up from germline, CDR1 is MNHEY and CDR2 is SVGAGI. Trimming left V 6 bases short and J 2 bases short, with 10 bases between. CDR3 bases: TGTGCCAGCAGCCCTTACAGAAACACCGGGGAGCTGTTTTTT. This encodes CASSPYRNTGELFF.

The chain has TRBV5-1 and TRBJ2-6, with D unclear. The CDR3 is 15 amino acids. V was cut by 2 bases and J by 4 bases, with 10 bases left in between. Germline V lookup: CDR1 SGHRS, CDR2 YFSETQ. CDR3 sequence: CASSFIGEGANVLTF. In DNA form, the CDR3 reads TGCGCCAGCAGCTTTATAGGAGAAGGGGCCAACGTCCTGACTTTC.

The chain has TRBV15 and TRBJ1-1; the D gene is possibly TRBD1 (5 bases). Germline CDR1 LNHNV, CDR2 YYDKDF (reference sequence). This CDR3 has 15 amino acids. V lost 4 bases, J lost 5 bases, and 17 bases lay in between. CDR3 sequence (DNA): TGTGCCACCAGCAATGGGCCAGGGATTGGGACTGAAGCTTTCTTT. Residues: CATSNGPGIGTEAFF.

The rearrangement links TRBV6-5 to TRBJ1-2, with no clear D. The CDR3 is 13 amino acids. V lost 2 bases to trimming and J lost 6 bases, with 10 bases between them. Germline CDR1 is MNHEY and CDR2 is SVGAGI. CDR3 DNA: TGTGCCAGCAGTTACAATGGGGAGCATGGCTACACCTTC. Translated: CASSYNGEHGYTF.

This clonotype occurred many times. The chain couples TRBV4-1 to TRBJ2-7, with TRBD1 matching 7 bases. Losses at the gene ends were 4 bases for V and 3 bases for J; bases not matched to a gene: 3. This CDR3 is built from 13 residues. Per the germline V gene, CDR1 is MGHRA and CDR2 is YSYEKL. CDR3 loop: CASSPRDSYEQYF. CDR3 nucleotides: TGCGCCAGCAGCCCCCGGGACAGCTACGAGCAGTACTTC.

With respect to this clonotype: A junction boundary mismatches the germline segment, possibly from a read error. This CDR3 is CATSDRDMGFEIQYF. CDR3 DNA sequence: TGTGCCACCAGTGATCGGGATATGGGGTTCGAGATCCAGTACTTC. The chain is built from TRBV24-1 and TRBJ2-5, with D tentatively TRBD2 (5 bases). The CDR3 totals 15 residues. The germline CDR1 and CDR2 sequences are KGHDR and SFDVKD.

Only a few counts were recorded for this clonotype. This chain connects TRBV7-9 to TRBJ1-1; TRBD1 might be the D (5 bases). V gave up 5 bases and J gave up 6 bases, with 13 bases separating them. In germline, CDR1 is SEHNR, CDR2 FQNEAQ (reference sequence). There are 13 residues in the CDR3. In DNA form, the CDR3 reads TGTGCCAGCAGCCAAAGCCCGGGGGCTGAAGCTTTCTTT. It specifies CASSQSPGAEAFF.